Below are 19 T cell receptor beta chains sequenced from a single sample in a study of patients and donors after allogeneic stem cell transplantation. Using its own MiXCR run on the RT-PCR reads, TCRdb lists one record per CDR3 protein. Counted here are about a million distinct CDR3 sequences, approximately 18% occurring once; the ten biggest clones make up 5% to 6.5%. Sequences were obtained from blood, either unsorted or a sorted T cell fraction (not recorded which). These receptors all come from a human donor who was either an allogeneic HSCT recipient or a stem cell or donor lymphocyte infusion donor (not recorded which). It is not recorded whose cells these are; they may come from a transplant donor.

V and J are TRBV12-3 or TRBV12-4 and TRBJ1-2; D ambiguous. The CDR3 spans 12 residues. The V end lost 2 bases, the J end lost 8 bases, and 9 bases lay between the germline ends. CDR3 residues: CASSLSVVGYTF. CDR3 in DNA: TGTGCCAGCAGTTTATCCGTCGTAGGCTACACCTTC.

The chain uses TRBV4-2 and TRBJ1-6; a possible D gene is TRBD1 (5 bases). The CDR3 covers 14 residues. Deletions cut 1 base from V and 9 bases from J, with 10 bases between. Germline CDR1 reads LGHNA; CDR2 reads YNFKEQ. The CDR3 DNA reads as TGTGCCAGCAGCCAAGGTTCGGGGACTTCACCCCTCCACTTT. As protein: CASSQGSGTSPLHF.

This clonotype occurred a few times. CDR3 amino acids: CASSPWGLAGYTDTQYF. The DNA for the CDR3 is TGTGCCAGCAGTCCCTGGGGACTAGCGGGATACACAGATACGCAGTATTTT. The J gene is TRBJ2-3, the V gene TRBV12-3 or TRBV12-4; the match to TRBD2 covers 13 bases. The CDR3 loop spans 17 amino acids. V lost 5 bases, J lost 2 bases, and 7 bases stayed unmatched.

This clonotype was observed many times. This rearrangement joins TRBV6-4 to TRBJ2-2; a possible D gene is TRBD2 (5 bases). With 8 bases removed from V and 2 bases from J, the gap between germline ends came to 12 bases. The CDR3 covers 14 residues. CDR1 is MRHNA and CDR2 is SNTAGT in the germline V gene. DNA of the CDR3: TGTGCCAGCCGCGACGGGGTTAACACCGGGGAGCTGTTTTTT. Its translation: CASRDGVNTGELFF.

This clonotype was recorded many times. The chain uses TRBV7-3 and TRBJ2-3; D unclear. Trimming shortened V by 4 bases and J by 2 bases, and 10 bases separated the two germline ends. CDR3 length equals 14 residues. The V gene's germline CDR1 is SGHTA and CDR2 FQGTGA. In nucleotides, the CDR3 is TGTGCCAGCAGCTCTACAATTCCCACAGATACGCAGTATTTT. It is translated as CASSSTIPTDTQYF.

The table lists this clonotype with a few counts. The V call is TRBV20-1, the J call TRBJ2-1; TRBD2 aligns across 8 bases. The CDR3 is 15 residues long. CDR1 DFQATT and CDR2 SNEGSKA come from the germline V gene (reference sequence). V lost 3 bases and J lost 6; bases outside the gene matches: 10. The CDR3 coding sequence is TGCAGTGCTAGCGCCACTAGCGGCCCTCCCAATGAGCAGTTCTTC. It codes for CSASATSGPPNEQFF.

The J gene is TRBJ2-7, the V gene TRBV9; 10 nucleotides match TRBD1. Germline V lookup: CDR1 SGDLS, CDR2 YYNGEE. The ends lost 0 bases at V and 5 bases at J; junction bases unmatched: 8. The CDR3 consists of 16 residues. CDR3 sequence reads: CASSVGGQGIKNEQYF. The CDR3 DNA reads as TGTGCCAGCAGCGTAGGGGGACAGGGGATTAAGAACGAGCAGTACTTC.

This clonotype was counted a few times. CDR3 region: CAIRQTTGNTGELFF. CDR3 DNA sequence: TGTGCCATCAGGCAGACGACAGGGAACACCGGGGAGCTGTTTTTT. V usage is TRBV10-3 and J usage is TRBJ2-2; maybe TRBD1 (6 bases). The CDR3 covers 15 residues. Germline V lookup: CDR1 ENHRY, CDR2 SYGVKD. V shed 6 bases and J shed 1 base, with 12 bases lying between them.

V gene TRBV29-1 combines with J gene TRBJ1-2; the match to TRBD1 covers 7 bases. The CDR3 is 13 amino acids. From germline, CDR1 is SQVTM and CDR2 ANQGSEA. V lost 5 bases, J lost 8 bases, and 11 bases stayed unmatched. CDR3 nucleotide sequence: TGCAGCGTTTGGGAGGGGACAGCGAGCGGCTACACCTTC. It encodes CSVWEGTASGYTF.

This clonotype has ten or more counts. The rearrangement links TRBV12-3 or TRBV12-4 to TRBJ1-5, with D possibly matching TRBD1 (5 bases). The CDR3 loop spans 15 amino acids. Trimming removed 6 bases at V and 2 bases at J, with 14 bases between. CDR3 sequence (DNA): TGTGCCAGCAGCTCCTTGGTGGGGCGCAATCAGCCCCAGCATTTT. The encoded protein is CASSSLVGRNQPQHF.

V gene TRBV20-1 combines with J gene TRBJ2-1; TRBD2 matches at 7 bases. V was pared by 0 bases and J by 7 bases, with 6 bases of the junction left unmatched. Germline CDR1 is DFQATT and CDR2 is SNEGSKA (reference sequence). The CDR3 spans 14 residues. Here the CDR3 reads CSAREAGRGNEQFF. CDR3 sequence (DNA): TGCAGTGCTAGAGAAGCGGGAAGAGGAAATGAGCAGTTCTTC.

This clonotype was found a few times. The chain has TRBV10-3 and TRBJ2-5; weak D call: TRBD1 (6 bases). V was cut by 7 bases and J by 2 bases, with 11 bases left in between. CDR3 size: 13 residues. CDR1 and CDR2 from the germline V gene are ENHRY and SYGVKD. The CDR3 protein is CAIKSDSQETQYF. The CDR3 DNA reads as TGTGCCATCAAATCGGACAGTCAAGAGACCCAGTACTTC.

V is TRBV30 and J is TRBJ1-1; TRBD1 agrees at 11 bases. CDR1 and CDR2 from the germline V gene are GTSNPN and SVGIG (reference sequence). This CDR3 has 12 residues. The junction had 3 bases not matched to a gene; V was cut back by 1 base and J by 11 bases. The CDR3 nucleotides are TGTGCCTGGAGTGCAGGACAGGGGGCTGCTTTCTTT. This sequence encodes CAWSAGQGAAFF. The full variable domain, with the rest looked up from reference TRBV30 and TRBJ1-1, is SQTIHQWPATLVQPVGSPLSLECTVEGTSNPNLYWYRQAAGRGLQLLFYSVGIGQISSEVPQNLSASRPQDRQFILSSKKLLLSDSGFYLCAWSAGQGAAFFGQGTRLTVV.

The rearrangement uses TRBV5-6 and TRBJ2-5, with TRBD2 as a possible D gene (6 bases). The CDR3 consists of 17 residues. Germline CDR1 is SGHDT and CDR2 is YYEEEE. V dropped 4 bases and J dropped 5 bases, with 24 bases sitting between them. CDR3 bases: TGTGCCAGCAGCCCGCAACTGTCTCTTGTCCGGGAGGAGACCCAGTACTTC. Its protein product is CASSPQLSLVREETQYF.

The V call is TRBV29-1, the J call TRBJ2-1; 9 nucleotides line up with TRBD1. CDR1 and CDR2 (germline): SQVTM, ANQGSEA. The junction had 9 bases not matched to a gene; V was cut back by 7 bases and J by 2 bases. The CDR3 sequence is 15 residues long. CDR3 DNA sequence: TGCAGCGCCCGGGGACAGGGAGGGGCCTACAATGAGCAGTTCTTC. Amino acid sequence: CSARGQGGAYNEQFF.

This chain links TRBV5-1 with TRBJ2-3; D might be TRBD1 or TRBD2, each matching 6 bases. This CDR3 is 14 amino acids long. From germline, CDR1 is SGHRS and CDR2 YFSETQ. Deletions cut 3 bases from V and 3 bases from J, with 11 bases between. The CDR3 is CASSWGAPTDTQYF. CDR3 nucleotides: TGCGCCAGCAGCTGGGGGGCGCCAACAGATACGCAGTATTTT. The variable domain in full, completed from reference TRBV5-1 and TRBJ2-3, reads KAGVTQTPRYLIKTRGQQVTLSCSPISGHRSVSWYQQTPGQGLQFLFEYFSETQRNKGNFPGRFSGRQFSNSRSEMNVSTLELGDSALYLCASSWGAPTDTQYFGPGTRLTVL.

The sample holds a few counts of this clonotype. J is TRBJ2-7 and V is TRBV12-3 or TRBV12-4; D gene unclear. Trimming left V 6 bases short and J 0 bases short, with 15 bases between. The length of the CDR3 is 15 residues. The CDR3 protein is CASSPGPPPSYEQYF. The CDR3 region has the DNA TGTGCCAGCAGCCCGGGTCCTCCCCCCTCCTACGAGCAGTACTTC.

This chain links TRBV19 with TRBJ2-7; unclear D gene. Trimming cost V 4 bases and J 0 bases, with 13 bases left between them. Germline CDR1 LNHDA, CDR2 SQIVND (reference sequence). The CDR3 is 15 residues long. DNA for the CDR3: TGTGCCAGTAGTAAGGCGGAATTGAGCTCCTACGAGCAGTACTTC. Its protein product is CASSKAELSSYEQYF.

Ten or more counts support this clonotype. The chain has TRBV5-1 and TRBJ2-3; 7 nucleotides line up with TRBD1. Germline CDR1 reads SGHRS; CDR2 reads YFSETQ. V dropped 4 bases and J dropped 5; count of bases not matched to a gene: 10. The CDR3 has 15 amino acids. CDR3 region: CASSRGQTKRDTQYF. The CDR3 region has the DNA TGCGCCAGCAGCAGGGGACAGACGAAGAGAGATACGCAGTATTTT.